These T cell receptor beta chains were read from a single sample in a study of PD-1 blockade in classical Hodgkin lymphoma. This table comes from immunoSEQ multiplex PCR, and its TCRdb copy is limited to in-frame clones, with some not included. The sample has tens of thousands of clones; around 89% are singletons. Sequenced material: peripheral blood mononuclear cells (PBMCs), taken before the fourth cycle of nivolumab. Every receptor here comes from a human donor with classical Hodgkin lymphoma. The CDR3 runs from the conserved cysteine through the conserved F or W. D genes are given only for firm matches. Clone size is given for some rows only: seen once, a few or many times, or a class if the clone is expanded.

d_call	cdr3_length	v_call	j_call	clone_size	cdr3_nt	cdr3_aa
TRBD2	14	TRBV6-1	TRBJ2-1	NA	TGTGCCAGTTCCTTAGCGGGGGTATACAATGAGCAGTTCTTC	CASSLAGVYNEQFF
NA	15	TRBV4-1	TRBJ2-1	NA	TGCGCCAGCAGCCAGGGACCCCAAGCCCACAATGAGCAGTTCTTC	CASSQGPQAHNEQFF
TRBD2	14	TRBV2	TRBJ2-1	NA	TGTGCCAGCAAAAGCGGGAGCTCCTACAATGAGCAGTTCTTC	CASKSGSSYNEQFF
NA	16	TRBV7-9	TRBJ2-7	once	TGTGCCAGCAGCTTAGTCTCAATACAGGACTCCTACGAGCAGTACTTC	CASSLVSIQDSYEQYF
NA	12	TRBV7-9	TRBJ1-2	NA	TGTGCCATCTACGCCAGGCCTCTGGGCTACACCTTC	CAIYARPLGYTF
TRBD2	15	TRBV9	TRBJ2-7	NA	TGTGCCAGCAGCGCTCAAGCGGGAGCGCTCCACGAGCAGTACTTC	CASSAQAGALHEQYF
TRBD1	14	TRBV18	TRBJ2-7	NA	TGTGCCAGCTCACCCAGGACAGGGGGGGACGAGCAGTACTTC	CASSPRTGGDEQYF
NA	13	TRBV9	TRBJ2-1	NA	TGTGCCAGCAGCGTGACTAGTTCCAATGAGCAGTTCTTC	CASSVTSSNEQFF
NA	11	TRBV2	TRBJ2-2	NA	TGTGCCAGCAGTGGCATCGGGGAGCTGTTTTTT	CASSGIGELFF
TRBD2	16	TRBV19	TRBJ2-3	NA	TGTGCCAGTAGTATCGGATCGGGAGGGCCAGGGGATACGCAGTATTTT	CASSIGSGGPGDTQYF
NA	18	TRBV7-3	TRBJ2-2	NA	TGTGCCAGCAGGTTAACCCCCAGGGCCTATCCGAACACCGGGGAGCTGTTTTTT	CASRLTPRAYPNTGELFF
TRBD2	14	TRBV6-4	TRBJ2-3	few	TGTGCCAGCAGTTCGACTAGCGCCAAAGATACGCAGTATTTT	CASSSTSAKDTQYF
NA	14	TRBV5-6	TRBJ2-4	medium-sized	TGTGCCAGCAGCTTGGAGGGAGCCAAAAACATTCAGTACTTC	CASSLEGAKNIQYF
NA	15	TRBV5-4	TRBJ2-4	NA	TGTGCCAGCAGCGGAGAGACAGTAGCCAAAAACATTCAGTACTTC	CASSGETVAKNIQYF
NA	17	TRBV6-1	TRBJ2-3	NA	TGTGCCAGCAGTGTAGCAATGGGAGTCGCGGGGACAGATACGCAGTATTTT	CASSVAMGVAGTDTQYF
TRBD1	15	TRBV19	TRBJ1-1	NA	TGTGCCAGTAGTAAACAGGGGGGAGTTAACACTGAAGCTTTCTTT	CASSKQGGVNTEAFF
TRBD2	17	TRBV15	TRBJ2-5	NA	TGTGCCACCAGCCGACGGACTAGCGGGATAGGCCAAGAGACCCAGTACTTC	CATSRRTSGIGQETQYF
NA	18	TRBV9	TRBJ2-7	NA	TGTGCCAGCAGCGTAGATCCCCACGGTAGCGTCAGCTCCTACGAGCAGTACTTC	CASSVDPHGSVSSYEQYF
NA	15	TRBV6-1	TRBJ2-2	NA	TGTGCCAGCAGTGAAACTCCCGGGAACACCGGGGAGCTGTTTTTC	CASSETPGNTGELFF
NA	15	TRBV18	TRBJ2-2	few	TGTGCCAGCTCACCACGACAGGGAGGGATCGGGGAGCTGTTTTTT	CASSPRQGGIGELFF
NA	15	TRBV7-9	TRBJ1-5	NA	TGTGCCAGCAGCCGCGATCTTACAAGCAATCAGCCCCAGCATTTT	CASSRDLTSNQPQHF
NA	14	TRBV5-5	TRBJ2-5	NA	TGTGCCAGCAGCTTGGGAGGGGGTACGGAGACCCAGTACTTC	CASSLGGGTETQYF
NA	16	TRBV19	TRBJ2-5	few	TGTGCCAGTAGTCCGCACCCGGGACGAGAACAAGAGACCCAGTACTTC	CASSPHPGREQETQYF
TRBD2	17	TRBV5-6	TRBJ2-7	NA	TGTGCCAGCAGGGGACTGGGACTAGCGGGGTCCGCGTTCGAGCAGTACTTC	CASRGLGLAGSAFEQYF
NA	14	TRBV10-3	TRBJ2-3	NA	TGTGCCATCAGTGAGTCACGGAGTACAGATACGCAGTATTTT	CAISESRSTDTQYF
TRBD1	16	TRBV27	TRBJ1-3	NA	TGTGCCAGCAGTCCGAGGACAGGGATTGTCAAAAACACCATATATTTT	CASSPRTGIVKNTIYF
TRBD2	15	TRBV7-2	TRBJ2-5	NA	TGTGCCAGCACCCAGAGGTGGCGGGAGGGAGAGACCCAGTACTTC	CASTQRWREGETQYF
NA	14	TRBV9	TRBJ2-5	NA	TGTGCCAGCAGCGTAGGGAGGGGGAGGGAGACCCAGTACTTC	CASSVGRGRETQYF
TRBD1	14	TRBV6-5	TRBJ1-2	NA	TGTGCCAGCAGTTACCGGGACAGGACTCTCGGCTACACCTTC	CASSYRDRTLGYTF
NA	15	TRBV7-8	TRBJ1-2	NA	TGTGCCAGCAGCCAGGAACCGGGGGCAAGAAGGAGCTACACCTTC	CASSQEPGARRSYTF
TRBD2	17	TRBV9	TRBJ2-1	once	TGTGCCAGCAGCCCCGCCGACAGACTAGCGAGCTACAATGAGCAGTTCTTC	CASSPADRLASYNEQFF